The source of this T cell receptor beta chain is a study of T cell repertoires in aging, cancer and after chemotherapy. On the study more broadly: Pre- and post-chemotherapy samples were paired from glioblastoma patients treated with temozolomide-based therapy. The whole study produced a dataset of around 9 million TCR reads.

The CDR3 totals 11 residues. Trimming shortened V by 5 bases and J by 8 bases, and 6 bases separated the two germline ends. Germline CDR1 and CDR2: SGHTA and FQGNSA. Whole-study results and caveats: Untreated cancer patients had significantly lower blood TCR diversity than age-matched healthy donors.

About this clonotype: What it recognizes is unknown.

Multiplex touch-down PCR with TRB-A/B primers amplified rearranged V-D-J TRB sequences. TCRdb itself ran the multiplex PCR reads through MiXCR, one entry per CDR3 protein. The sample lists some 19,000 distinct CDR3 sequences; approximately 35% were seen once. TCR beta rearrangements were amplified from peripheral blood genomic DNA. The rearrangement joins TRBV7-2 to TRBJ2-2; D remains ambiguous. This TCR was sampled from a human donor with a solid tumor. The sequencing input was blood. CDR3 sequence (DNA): TGTGCCAGCAGCACAGTGGGGGAGCTGTTTTTT. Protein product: CASSTVGELFF.